This T cell receptor (beta chain) emerged from a study of blood T cell repertoires in COVID-19. About the research overall: Sites in the United States, Italy and Spain provided acute and convalescent COVID-19 samples.

Germline CDR1 and CDR2: MNHEY and SVGEGT. The CDR3 loop spans 21 amino acids. V lost 0 bases to trimming and J lost 3 bases, with 29 bases between them. This table comes from immunoSEQ multiplex PCR, and its TCRdb copy is limited to in-frame clones, with some not included. Seen here are 200,000 to 250,000 clones, 80% to 90% observed once, and the top ten hold about 4.5%. The sequenced sample consisted of peripheral blood. The TCR was taken from a woman aged 65 to 85 with acute or convalescent COVID-19. This chain uses TRBV6-2 or TRBV6-3 with TRBJ2-5, with a tentative D call TRBD2 (6 bases). The CDR3 sequence: CASSYSVVGTQLRGSEETQYF. CDR3 nucleotides: TGTGCCAGCAGTTACTCGGTAGTCGGGACTCAACTTCGAGGGTCAGAAGAGACCCAGTACTTC.